Below, one T cell receptor (beta chain) is given with its context. These data are taken from a study of T cell changes during pregnancy in multiple sclerosis. Germline loops: CDR1 SGHKS, CDR2 YYEKEE (reference sequence). After removal of 4 bases from V and 6 bases from J, the junction contained 14 bases not matched to a gene. The CDR3 spans 16 residues. Measured with immunoSEQ multiplex PCR; TCRdb has only the in-frame clones, and not every one. The sample yields tens of thousands of clones, roughly 93% seen once. This chain joins TRBV5-5 and TRBJ1-1, with TRBD1 matching 8 bases. The TCR originated in a female donor with multiple sclerosis, enrolled in a pregnancy study. The specimen was CD8+ T cells from peripheral blood mononuclear cells, collected after pregnancy. The CDR3 sequence: CASSLDRGPVGAEAFF. The CDR3 nucleotides read TGTGCCAGCAGCCTCGACAGGGGCCCAGTGGGAGCTGAAGCTTTCTTT.